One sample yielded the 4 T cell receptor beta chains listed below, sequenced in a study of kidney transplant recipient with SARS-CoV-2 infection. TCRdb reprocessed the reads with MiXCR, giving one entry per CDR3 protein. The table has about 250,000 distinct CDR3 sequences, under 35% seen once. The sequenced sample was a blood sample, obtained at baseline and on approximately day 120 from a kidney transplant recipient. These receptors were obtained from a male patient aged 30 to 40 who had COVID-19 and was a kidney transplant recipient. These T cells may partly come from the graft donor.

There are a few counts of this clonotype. CDR3 DNA: TGTGCCAGCAGCTTAAGCGGGGGATGGACCGATGAGCAGTTCTTC. This codes for CASSLSGGWTDEQFF. The rearrangement joins TRBV7-2 to TRBJ2-1; 8 nucleotides agree with TRBD2. Germline CDR1 SGHTA, CDR2 FQGNSA. This CDR3 is built from 15 residues. The junction had 8 bases not matched to a gene; V was cut back by 2 bases and J by 8 bases.

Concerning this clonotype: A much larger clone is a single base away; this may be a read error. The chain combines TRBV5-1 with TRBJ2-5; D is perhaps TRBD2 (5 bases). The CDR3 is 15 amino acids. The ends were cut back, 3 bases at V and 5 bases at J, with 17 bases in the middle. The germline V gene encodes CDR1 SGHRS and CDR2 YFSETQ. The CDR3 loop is CASSSVTGMGETQYF. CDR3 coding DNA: TGCGCCAGCAGCTCCGTAACGGGGATGGGGGAGACCCAGTACTTC. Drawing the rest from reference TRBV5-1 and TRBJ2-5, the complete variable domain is KAGVTQTPRYLIKTRGQQVTLSCSPISGHRSVSWYQQTPGQGLQFLFEYFSETQRNKGNFPGRFSGRQFSNSRSEMNVSTLELGDSALYLCASSSVTGMGETQYFGPGTRLLVL.

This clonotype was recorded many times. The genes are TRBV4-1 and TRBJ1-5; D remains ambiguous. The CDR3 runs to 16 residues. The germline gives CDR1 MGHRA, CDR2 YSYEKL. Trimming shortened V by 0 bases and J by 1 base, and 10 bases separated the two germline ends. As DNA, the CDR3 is TGCGCCAGCAGCCAAGATGTGGGAGACAGCAATCAGCCCCAGCATTTT. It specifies CASSQDVGDSNQPQHF.

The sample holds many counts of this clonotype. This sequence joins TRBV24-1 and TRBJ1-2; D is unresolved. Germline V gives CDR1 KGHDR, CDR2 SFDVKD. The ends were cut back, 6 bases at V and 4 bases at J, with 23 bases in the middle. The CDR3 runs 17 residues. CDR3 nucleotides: TGTGCCACCAGTAAACGACCTAGTACCAGAAAGACCTATGGCTACACCTTC. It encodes CATSKRPSTRKTYGYTF.